These 16 T cell receptor beta chains share one sample of origin, sequenced in a study of blood T cell repertoires in COVID-19. This table comes from immunoSEQ multiplex PCR, and its TCRdb copy is limited to in-frame clones, with some not included. The sample lists 300,000 or so clones, more than 75% occurring once. Sequencing was done on a sample of peripheral blood. Receptors were obtained from a woman in her forties or fifties with acute or convalescent COVID-19.

V gene TRBV7-9 combines with J gene TRBJ2-2; no definite D call. The CDR3 spans 14 residues. Germline loops: CDR1 SEHNR, CDR2 FQNEAQ (reference sequence). V was shortened by 8 bases and J by 6 bases, with 16 bases between the two germline ends. The CDR3 region is CASRPDTRPGELFF. The CDR3 DNA reads TGTGCCAGCCGGCCCGACACCCGGCCCGGGGAGCTGTTTTTT.

The CDR3 loop is CASSPRDRFEAFF. CDR3 DNA sequence: TGTGCCAGCTCACCAAGGGACAGGTTTGAAGCTTTCTTT. This chain joins TRBV18 and TRBJ1-1, with 8 bases that match TRBD1. V shed 2 bases and J 7 bases; nucleotides not matched to a gene: 3. The CDR3 is 13 residues long. Germline lookup yields CDR1 KGHSH and CDR2 LQKENI.

There are a few counts of this clone. The V and J genes are TRBV10-3 and TRBJ1-5; 8 nucleotides match TRBD1. CDR1 is ENHRY, CDR2 SYGVKD, per germline. The V segment lost 6 bases and the J segment 6 bases; nucleotides outside the gene matches: 13. The CDR3 contains 16 residues. The CDR3 nucleotides read TGTGCCATCAGGGAAGACAGGGGTTCGCAATTTCAGCCCCAGCATTTT. It is translated as CAIREDRGSQFQPQHF.

This chain joins TRBV11-1 and TRBJ2-3; D call uncertain. The length of the CDR3 is 15 residues. The germline V and J ends were trimmed by 5 bases and 3 bases, with 15 bases remaining between them. Germline assignment: CDR1 SGHAT and CDR2 FQDESV (reference sequence). CDR3 in DNA: TGTGCCAGCAGCCAGGTTGGCTTCCCTACAGATACGCAGTATTTT. It is translated as CASSQVGFPTDTQYF.

The chain is built from TRBV7-7 and TRBJ1-1; D is unclear. Germline V gene sequence: CDR1 SSHAT, CDR2 FNYEAQ (reference sequence). V was pared by 1 base and J by 1 base, with 4 bases between. The CDR3 spans 13 residues. The CDR3 sequence is CASSLEQNTEAFF. The CDR3 region has the DNA TGTGCCAGCAGCTTAGAACAGAACACTGAAGCTTTCTTT.

The chain couples TRBV28 to TRBJ2-1, with 16 bases that match TRBD2. The germline gives CDR1 MDHEN, CDR2 SYDVKM. The CDR3 contains 17 residues. Trimming took 3 bases from V and 12 from J; bases not matched to a gene: 11. This CDR3 is CASSFPGTGTSGRGQFF. The CDR3 DNA reads TGTGCCAGCAGTTTCCCTGGGACCGGGACTAGCGGGAGGGGGCAGTTCTTC. The complete variable domain, with remaining parts taken from reference TRBV28 and TRBJ2-1, reads DVKVTQSSRYLVKRTGEKVFLECVQDMDHENMFWYRQDPGLGLRLIYFSYDVKMKEKGDIPEGYSVSREKKERFSLILESASTNQTSMYLCASSFPGTGTSGRGQFFGPGTRLTVL.

The J gene is TRBJ1-3, the V gene TRBV7-3, with a possible D match to TRBD1 (5 bases). CDR1 and CDR2 from the germline V gene are SGHTA and FQGTGA. CDR3 size: 14 residues. The V end lost 5 bases, the J end lost 8 bases, and 16 bases lay between the germline ends. CDR3 sequence reads: CASSRRQGGDTIYF. As DNA, the CDR3 is TGTGCCAGCAGCCGAAGGCAGGGAGGGGACACCATATATTTT.

The V and J genes are TRBV11-2 and TRBJ1-5; no firm D call. With 1 base removed from V and 1 base from J, the gap between germline ends came to 5 bases. The CDR3 consists of 14 residues. Looked up from germline, CDR1 is SGHAT and CDR2 is FQNNGV. The CDR3 spells CASSLAGSNQPQHF. The CDR3, as DNA: TGTGCCAGCAGCTTAGCCGGGAGCAATCAGCCCCAGCATTTT.

J is TRBJ2-2 and V is TRBV18; TRBD1 matches 9 bases. Losses at the gene ends were 4 bases for V and 1 base for J; bases not matched to a gene: 1. The CDR3 has 15 amino acids. Germline values: CDR1 KGHSH, CDR2 LQKENI. The CDR3 is CASSRDRENTGELFF. The DNA for the CDR3 is TGTGCCAGCTCACGGGACAGGGAGAACACCGGGGAGCTGTTTTTT.

The V gene is TRBV7-2, the J gene TRBJ1-1; no definite D call. This CDR3 contains 14 residues. CDR1 SGHTA and CDR2 FQGNSA come from the germline V gene. Trimming pared 0 bases from V and 0 bases from J, leaving 5 bases between. Written as DNA, the CDR3 is TGTGCCAGCAGCTTAGCATCGGTGAACACTGAAGCTTTCTTT. It specifies CASSLASVNTEAFF.

The chain joins TRBV19 to TRBJ1-5; no definite D call. Trimming removed 5 bases at V and 4 bases at J, with 9 bases between. CDR3 size: 13 residues. Germline V gives CDR1 LNHDA, CDR2 SQIVND (reference sequence). The CDR3 loop reads CASSPRENQPQHF. CDR3 in DNA: TGTGCCAGTAGTCCCCGAGAGAATCAGCCCCAGCATTTT. The whole variable domain, filled in from reference TRBV19 and TRBJ1-5, reads DGGITQSPKYLFRKEGQNVTLSCEQNLNHDAMYWYRQDPGQGLRLIYYSQIVNDFQKGDIAEGYSVSREKKESFPLTVTSAQKNPTAFYLCASSPRENQPQHFGDGTRLSIL.

The chain has TRBV11-2 and TRBJ2-2; D uncertain. V was pared by 3 bases and J by 6 bases, with 14 bases between. There are 15 residues in the CDR3. Germline loops: CDR1 SGHAT, CDR2 FQNNGV. DNA for the CDR3: TGTGCCAGCAGCTTTGGCCTGATACGGGCCGGGGAGCTGTTTTTT. This codes for CASSFGLIRAGELFF.

The V and J genes are TRBV18 and TRBJ1-4, with 11 bases fitting TRBD1. The V gene's germline CDR1 is KGHSH and CDR2 LQKENI. Trimming at V came to 3 bases and at J to 7 bases, leaving 4 bases not matched to a gene. The CDR3 sequence is 15 residues long. The CDR3: CASSPGTGGSEKLFF. In nucleotides, the CDR3 is TGTGCCAGCTCACCGGGGACAGGGGGGAGTGAAAAACTGTTTTTT.

In nucleotides, the CDR3 is TGTGCCAGCAGGCCAGGGACAGGGGGCGAGCAGTACTTC. This codes for CASRPGTGGEQYF. V is TRBV7-2 and J is TRBJ2-7; 11 nucleotides match TRBD1. The CDR3 is made up of 13 amino acids. The J segment lost 6 bases and the V segment lost 6 bases, leaving 4 bases of the junction unmatched. Germline V gene data show CDR1 as SGHTA and CDR2 as FQGNSA.

The chain uses TRBV2 and TRBJ2-7; D is ambiguous. From germline, CDR1 is SNHLY and CDR2 FYNNEI. This CDR3 region has 12 residues. The V end was cut by 11 bases, the J end by 0 bases, with 11 bases between. The CDR3, as DNA: TGTGCCGCCCGGGTCAGCTCCTACGAGCAGTACTTC. Encoded protein: CAARVSSYEQYF.

The chain combines TRBV9 with TRBJ2-3, with TRBD1 identical over 8 bases. The CDR3 runs 15 residues. After removal of 4 bases from V and 5 bases from J, the junction contained 9 bases not matched to a gene. The V gene's germline CDR1 is SGDLS and CDR2 YYNGEE. The CDR3 DNA sequence: TGTGCCAGCAGCTCCCAAGAGACAGGGGTAGATACGCAGTATTTT. Its translation is CASSSQETGVDTQYF.